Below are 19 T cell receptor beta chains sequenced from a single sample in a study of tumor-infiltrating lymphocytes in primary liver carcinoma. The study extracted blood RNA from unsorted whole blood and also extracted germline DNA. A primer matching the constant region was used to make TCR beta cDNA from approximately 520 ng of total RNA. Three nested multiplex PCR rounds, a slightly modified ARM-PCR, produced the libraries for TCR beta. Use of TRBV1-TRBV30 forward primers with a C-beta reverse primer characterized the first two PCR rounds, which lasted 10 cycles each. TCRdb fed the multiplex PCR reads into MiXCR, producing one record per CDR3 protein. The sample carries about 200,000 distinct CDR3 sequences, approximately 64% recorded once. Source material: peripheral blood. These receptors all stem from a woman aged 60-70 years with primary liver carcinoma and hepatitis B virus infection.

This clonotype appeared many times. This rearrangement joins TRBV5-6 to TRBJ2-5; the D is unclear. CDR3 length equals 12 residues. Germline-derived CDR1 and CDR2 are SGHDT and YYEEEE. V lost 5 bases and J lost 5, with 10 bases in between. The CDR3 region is CASSFNSETQYF. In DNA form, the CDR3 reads TGTGCCAGCAGTTTCAATTCGGAGACCCAGTACTTC.

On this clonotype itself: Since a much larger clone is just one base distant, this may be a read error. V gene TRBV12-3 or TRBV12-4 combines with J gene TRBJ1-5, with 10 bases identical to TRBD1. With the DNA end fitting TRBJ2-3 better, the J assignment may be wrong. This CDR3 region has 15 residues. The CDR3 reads CASSGGTGVGQPQYF. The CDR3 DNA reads TGTGCCAGCAGCGGAGGGACAGGGGTGGGTCAGCCCCAGTATTTT.

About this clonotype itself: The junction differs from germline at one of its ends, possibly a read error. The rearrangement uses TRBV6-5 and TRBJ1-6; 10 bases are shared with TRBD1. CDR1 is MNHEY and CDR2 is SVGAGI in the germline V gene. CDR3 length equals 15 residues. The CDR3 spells CASNYRQGAESPLHF. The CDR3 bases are TGTGCCAGCAATTACCGACAGGGGGCAGAGTCACCCCTCCACTTT.

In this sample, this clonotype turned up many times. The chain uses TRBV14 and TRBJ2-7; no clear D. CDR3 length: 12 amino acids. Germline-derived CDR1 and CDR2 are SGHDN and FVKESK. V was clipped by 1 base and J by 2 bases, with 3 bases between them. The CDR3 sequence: CASSQGPYEQYF. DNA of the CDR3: TGTGCCAGCAGCCAAGGGCCCTACGAGCAGTACTTC.

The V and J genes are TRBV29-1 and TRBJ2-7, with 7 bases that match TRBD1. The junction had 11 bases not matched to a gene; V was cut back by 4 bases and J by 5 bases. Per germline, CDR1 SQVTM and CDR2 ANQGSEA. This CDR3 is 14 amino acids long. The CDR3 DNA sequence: TGCAGCGTTGTCCCCGGGACAGAGTACAACGAGCAGTACTTC. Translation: CSVVPGTEYNEQYF.

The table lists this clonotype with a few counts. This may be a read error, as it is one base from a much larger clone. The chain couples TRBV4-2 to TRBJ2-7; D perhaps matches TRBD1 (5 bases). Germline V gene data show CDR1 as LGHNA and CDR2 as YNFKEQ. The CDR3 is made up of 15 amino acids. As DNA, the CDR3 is TGTGTCAGCAGCCAAGATCAGGGTCCTTCCTACGAGCAGTACTTC. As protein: CVSSQDQGPSYEQYF.

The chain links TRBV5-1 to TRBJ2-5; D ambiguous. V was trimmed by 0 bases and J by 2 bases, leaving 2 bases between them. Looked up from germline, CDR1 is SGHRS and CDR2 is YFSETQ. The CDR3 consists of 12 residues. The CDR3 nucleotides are TGCGCCAGCAGCTTGGGTCAAGAGACCCAGTACTTC. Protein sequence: CASSLGQETQYF.

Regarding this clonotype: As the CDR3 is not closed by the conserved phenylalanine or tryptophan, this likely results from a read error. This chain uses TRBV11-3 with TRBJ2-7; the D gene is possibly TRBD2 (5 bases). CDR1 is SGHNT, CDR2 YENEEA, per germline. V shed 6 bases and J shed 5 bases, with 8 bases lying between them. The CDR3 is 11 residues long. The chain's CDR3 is CASRYSDEQYL. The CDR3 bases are TGTGCCAGCAGGTATAGCGACGAGCAGTACTTA.

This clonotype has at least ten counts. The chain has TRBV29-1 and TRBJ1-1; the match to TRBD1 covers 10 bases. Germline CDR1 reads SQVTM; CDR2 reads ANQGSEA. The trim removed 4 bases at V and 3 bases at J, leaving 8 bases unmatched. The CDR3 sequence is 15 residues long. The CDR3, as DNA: TGCAGCGTTGCCGACCGACAGGGGGCGGACACTGAAGCTTTCTTT. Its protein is CSVADRQGADTEAFF.

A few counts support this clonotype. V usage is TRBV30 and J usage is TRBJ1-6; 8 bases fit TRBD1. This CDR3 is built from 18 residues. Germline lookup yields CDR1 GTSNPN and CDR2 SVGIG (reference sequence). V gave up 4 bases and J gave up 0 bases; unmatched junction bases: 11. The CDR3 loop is CAWTRTGPSSSYNSPLHF. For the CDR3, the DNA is TGTGCCTGGACCCGGACAGGGCCATCTAGCTCCTATAATTCACCCCTCCACTTT.

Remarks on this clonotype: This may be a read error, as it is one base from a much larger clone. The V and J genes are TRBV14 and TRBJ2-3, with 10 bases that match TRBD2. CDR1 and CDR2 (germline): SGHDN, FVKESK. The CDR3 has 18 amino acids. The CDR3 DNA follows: TGTGCCAGCTGCCAAGAATTTGCGCTAGCGGGAGTTTCAGATACGCAGTATTTT. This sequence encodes CASCQEFALAGVSDTQYF.

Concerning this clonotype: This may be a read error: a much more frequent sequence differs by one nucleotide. For the CDR3, the DNA is TGTGCCAGCAGTTACTGGAGCGGGAGCGGAGAGACCCAGTACTTC. Translated: CASSYWSGSGETQYF. V and J are TRBV6-5 and TRBJ2-5; 8 positions agree with TRBD2. The length of the CDR3 is 15 residues. Germline CDR1 is MNHEY and CDR2 is SVGAGI. The junction had 5 bases not matched to a gene; V was cut back by 1 base and J by 4 bases.

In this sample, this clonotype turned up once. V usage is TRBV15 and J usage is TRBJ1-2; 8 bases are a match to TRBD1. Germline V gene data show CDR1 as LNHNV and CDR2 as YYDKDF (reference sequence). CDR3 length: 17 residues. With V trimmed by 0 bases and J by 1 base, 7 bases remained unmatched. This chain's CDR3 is CATSRDMQGARNYGYTF. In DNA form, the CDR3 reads TGTGCCACCAGCAGAGATATGCAGGGGGCACGTAACTATGGCTACACCTTC. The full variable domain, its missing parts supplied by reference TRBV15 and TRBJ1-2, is DAMVIQNPRYQVTQFGKPVTLSCSQTLNHNVMYWYQQKSSQAPKLLFHYYDKDFNNEADTPDNFQSRRPNTSFCFLDIRSPGLGDTAMYLCATSRDMQGARNYGYTFGSGTRLTVV.

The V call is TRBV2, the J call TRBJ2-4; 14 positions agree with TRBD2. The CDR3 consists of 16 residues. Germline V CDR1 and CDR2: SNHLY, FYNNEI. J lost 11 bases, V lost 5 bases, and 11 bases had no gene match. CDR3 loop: CASSNRRLAGGVVQYF. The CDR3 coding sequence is TGTGCCAGCAGTAACCGAAGACTAGCGGGAGGGGTGGTTCAGTACTTC.

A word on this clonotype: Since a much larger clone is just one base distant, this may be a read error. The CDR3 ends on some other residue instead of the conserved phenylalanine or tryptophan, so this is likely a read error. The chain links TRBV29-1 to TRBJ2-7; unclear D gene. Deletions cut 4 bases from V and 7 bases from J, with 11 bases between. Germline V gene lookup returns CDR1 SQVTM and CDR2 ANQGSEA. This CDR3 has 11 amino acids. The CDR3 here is CSVGGHLEQYL. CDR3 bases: TGCAGCGTTGGCGGCCACCTTGAGCAGTACCTC.

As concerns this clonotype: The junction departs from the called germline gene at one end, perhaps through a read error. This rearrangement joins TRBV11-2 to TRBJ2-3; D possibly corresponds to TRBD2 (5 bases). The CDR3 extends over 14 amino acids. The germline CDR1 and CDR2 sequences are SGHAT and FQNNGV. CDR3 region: CTSRPWTSTDTQYF. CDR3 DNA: TGCACCAGCAGGCCGTGGACTAGCACAGATACGCAGTATTTT.

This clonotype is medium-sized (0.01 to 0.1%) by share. The CDR3 here is CASSLILAGDTDTQYF. Written as DNA, the CDR3 is TGTGCCAGCAGCTTAATATTGGCGGGGGACACAGATACGCAGTATTTT. The chain joins TRBV11-2 to TRBJ2-3, with TRBD2 identical over 7 bases. The CDR3 is 16 residues long. Germline V lookup: CDR1 SGHAT, CDR2 FQNNGV. V shed 2 bases, J shed 2 bases, and the junction held 7 bases outside the gene matches.

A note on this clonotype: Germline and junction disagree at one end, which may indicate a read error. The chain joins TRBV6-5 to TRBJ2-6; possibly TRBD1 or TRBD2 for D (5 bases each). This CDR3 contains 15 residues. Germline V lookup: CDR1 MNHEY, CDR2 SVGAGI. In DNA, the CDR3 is TGTACCAGCAGTTGCTCCTGGACTGGGGCCAACGTCCTGACCTTC. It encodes CTSSCSWTGANVLTF.

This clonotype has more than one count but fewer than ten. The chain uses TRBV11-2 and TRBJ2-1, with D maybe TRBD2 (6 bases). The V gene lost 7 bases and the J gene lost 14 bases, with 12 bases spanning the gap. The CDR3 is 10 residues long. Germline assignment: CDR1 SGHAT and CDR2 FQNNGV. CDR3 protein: CASTGLREFF. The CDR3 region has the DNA TGTGCCAGCACGGGACTTCGGGAGTTCTTC. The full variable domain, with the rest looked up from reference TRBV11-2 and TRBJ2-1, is EAGVAQSPRYKIIEKRQSVAFWCNPISGHATLYWYQQILGQGPKLLIQFQNNGVVDDSQLPKDRFSAERLKGVDSTLKIQPAKLEDSAVYLCASTGLREFFGPGTRLTVL.